This entry describes one T cell receptor (beta chain). A read error may account for a junction end that differs from germline. Primers for the PCR totalled 60 Vbeta and 13 Jbeta. Clones were sequenced by immunoSEQ multiplex PCR, and TCRdb holds only the in-frame ones, with some missing. Here the sample spans roughly 190,000 clones, roughly 79% being singletons. The data stem from a study of cytomegalovirus exposure and HLA in healthy donors. The CDR3 runs to 16 residues. The V gene's germline CDR1 is SEHNR and CDR2 FQNEAQ (reference sequence). Sequenced material: PBMCs. This chain uses TRBV7-9 with TRBJ2-7, with a weak D call TRBD1 (5 bases). The receptor comes from a woman between 18 and 29 years old in good health and CMV-seronegative. In DNA, the CDR3 is TGTTCCAGCAGCCAGGGTCCACGCCTACAGGTCTACGAGCAGTACTTC. It is translated as CSSSQGPRLQVYEQYF.